A single sample is the source of the 22 T cell receptor beta chains below, sequenced in a study of vaccination effects on CD4 cells after COVID-19. Before any sequencing was done, the ViraFEST assay used viral peptide pools to expand antigen-specific CD4+ T cells. Following 10 days of culture, CD4+ T cells were isolated. None of the vaccinated had previously contracted SARS-CoV-2, and their nucleocapsid antibodies tested negative. No antigen has been assigned to these receptors. Data came from immunoSEQ multiplex PCR; TCRdb stores just in-frame clones and leaves some out. The sample gives about 41,000 clones, 77% of which show up once; 2.5% to 3.5% is in the top ten. Material: CD4+ T cells from PBMCs cultured with HCoV-NL63 spike peptides, obtained before COVID-19 vaccination. These receptor sequences come from a human donor who received a COVID-19 vaccine.

The chain joins TRBV4-3 to TRBJ1-6, with D possibly TRBD1 on 6 matching bases. Germline CDR1 reads LGHNA; CDR2 reads YSLEER. The V end was cut by 0 bases, the J end by 5 bases, with 11 bases between. This CDR3 spans 16 amino acids. The CDR3 is CASSQDRGLDNSPLHF. Written as DNA, the CDR3 is TGCGCCAGCAGCCAAGATCGGGGGCTCGATAATTCACCCCTCCACTTT.

V is TRBV24-1 and J is TRBJ2-6; tentative D call: TRBD2 (6 bases). Germline V gene sequence: CDR1 KGHDR, CDR2 SFDVKD. Deletions cut 2 bases from V and 5 bases from J, with 12 bases between. The CDR3 consists of 16 residues. The CDR3 loop is CATSDSGRGRANVLTF. The CDR3 DNA sequence: TGTGCCACCAGTGATTCCGGTCGGGGGAGGGCCAACGTCCTGACTTTC.

The rearrangement joins TRBV7-8 to TRBJ2-1; 9 bases are a match to TRBD1. Germline loops: CDR1 SGHVS, CDR2 FQNEAQ. The CDR3 consists of 13 residues. Trimming cost V 3 bases and J 14 bases; bases outside gene matches: 8. CDR3 nucleotide sequence: TGTGCCAGCAGCTTCGGAGACAGGGGGAGCAAGTTCTTC. This encodes CASSFGDRGSKFF.

The chain combines TRBV5-1 with TRBJ2-5; D possibly matches TRBD1 or TRBD2 (5 bases each). Between the trimmed V and J ends, which lost 5 bases and 2 bases, there was a span of 16 bases. The CDR3 is 15 residues long. Per germline, CDR1 SGHRS and CDR2 YFSETQ. The CDR3 DNA reads TGCGCCAGCAGTTCCACCGGGGCCCCTCAAGAGACCCAGTACTTC. As protein: CASSSTGAPQETQYF.

The chain uses TRBV18 and TRBJ1-2, with D unclear. The CDR3 is 18 residues long. Germline CDR1 reads KGHSH; CDR2 reads LQKENI. Trimming cost V 3 bases and J 6 bases, with 26 bases left between them. As DNA, the CDR3 is TGTGCCAGCTCACCGCGCACCACCTCCTTGGCTACCACACATGGCTACACCTTC. Translated, it gives CASSPRTTSLATTHGYTF.

This clone was counted a single time. V gene TRBV6-4 combines with J gene TRBJ2-3; the match to TRBD1 covers 7 bases. V shed 6 bases, J shed 2 bases, and the junction held 8 bases outside the gene matches. This CDR3 has 15 amino acids. Germline CDR1 MRHNA, CDR2 SNTAGT. The CDR3 DNA reads TGTGCCAGCAGAGAGACAGGGTTGGTCACAGATACGCAGTATTTT. Translating gives CASRETGLVTDTQYF.

This chain connects TRBV18 to TRBJ1-1; 7 bases align to TRBD1. This CDR3 has 15 amino acids. Germline V gene lookup returns CDR1 KGHSH and CDR2 LQKENI. Trimming cost V 3 bases and J 3 bases; bases outside gene matches: 7. CDR3 DNA: TGTGCCAGCTCACCCACGACAGGGACGTACACTGAAGCTTTCTTT. Encoded protein: CASSPTTGTYTEAFF.

In this sample, this clone turned up once. The chain combines TRBV12-3 or TRBV12-4 with TRBJ2-2; D perhaps matches TRBD2 (5 bases). The CDR3 sequence is 13 residues long. The ends were cut back, 6 bases at V and 5 bases at J, with 10 bases in the middle. The CDR3 region has the DNA TGTGCCAGCAGCAGAACGGGGACCGGGGAGCTGTTTTTT. Protein sequence: CASSRTGTGELFF.

The chain recombines TRBV6-5 with TRBJ1-5; D is undetermined. Trimming stripped 8 bases from V and 7 bases from J, with 15 bases between. The CDR3 spans 13 residues. Germline V CDR1 and CDR2: MNHEY, SVGAGI. The CDR3 region is CASSRRANQPQHF. The CDR3 nucleotides are TGTGCCAGCTCCCGTAGGGCCAACCAGCCCCAGCATTTT.

This clone turned up a few times. This chain connects TRBV2 to TRBJ1-4; 10 bases match TRBD1. CDR1 and CDR2 (germline): SNHLY, FYNNEI. The CDR3 runs 15 residues. Trimming at V came to 9 bases and at J to 3 bases, leaving 7 bases not matched to a gene. The CDR3 DNA follows: TGTGCCAGTCGAGGACAGGGGGGACCTAATGAAAAACTGTTTTTT. Its translation is CASRGQGGPNEKLFF.

The CDR3 DNA sequence: TGTGCCAGCTCACCAGGGTCCAATCAGCCCCAGCATTTT. Its translation: CASSPGSNQPQHF. The chain is built from TRBV18 and TRBJ1-5; D ambiguous. Germline V gene sequence: CDR1 KGHSH, CDR2 LQKENI. The V end was cut by 2 bases, the J end by 3 bases, with 5 bases between. This CDR3 comprises 13 residues.

CDR3 loop: CASRLSGTSNTGELFF. In DNA form, the CDR3 reads TGTGCCAGCAGATTGTCCGGGACTAGTAACACCGGGGAGCTGTTTTTT. This chain links TRBV7-3 with TRBJ2-2; 8 bases agree with TRBD2. Trimming took 6 bases from V and 2 from J; bases not matched to a gene: 8. The germline gives CDR1 SGHTA, CDR2 FQGTGA. This CDR3 is built from 16 residues.

The chain joins TRBV7-3 to TRBJ2-1; D not resolved. V lost 4 bases, J lost 5 bases, and 12 bases lay in between. Germline CDR1 reads SGHTA; CDR2 reads FQGTGA. This CDR3 region has 14 residues. Written as DNA, the CDR3 is TGTGCCAGCAGCTCCCGGGCGTCGGACAATGAGCAGTTCTTC. This codes for CASSSRASDNEQFF. Complete variable domain (other parts from reference TRBV7-3 and TRBJ2-1): GAGVSQTPSNKVTEKGKYVELRCDPISGHTALYWYRQSLGQGPEFLIYFQGTGAADDSGLPNDRFFAVRPEGSVSTLKIQRTERGDSAVYLCASSSRASDNEQFFGPGTRLTVL.

The chain is built from TRBV15 and TRBJ2-7, with 12 bases fitting TRBD1. CDR1 and CDR2 from the germline V gene are LNHNV and YYDKDF (reference sequence). After removal of 4 bases from V and 5 bases from J, the junction contained 9 bases not matched to a gene. The CDR3 is 16 amino acids. The chain's CDR3 is CATSKRTGTGGHEQYV. The CDR3 DNA reads TGTGCCACCAGCAAAAGAACCGGGACAGGGGGCCACGAGCAGTACGTC.

The J gene is TRBJ1-2, the V gene TRBV7-2, with TRBD1 as a possible D gene (5 bases). The CDR3 covers 15 residues. CDR1 and CDR2 (germline): SGHTA, FQGNSA. Trimming took 1 base from V and 2 from J, leaving 11 bases between them. The DNA of the CDR3 is TGTGCCAGCAGCTTAGGGGGCTCGGGAAACTATGGCTACACCTTC. Translating it yields CASSLGGSGNYGYTF. Filled out from reference TRBV7-2 and TRBJ1-2, the complete variable domain reads GAGVSQSPSNKVTEKGKDVELRCDPISGHTALYWYRQSLGQGLEFLIYFQGNSAPDKSGLPSDRFSAERTGGSVSTLTIQRTQQEDSAVYLCASSLGGSGNYGYTFGSGTRLTVV.

The chain links TRBV28 to TRBJ2-7; 9 nucleotides align to TRBD2. The CDR3 has 15 amino acids. CDR1 and CDR2 from the germline V gene are MDHEN and SYDVKM. V gave up 3 bases and J gave up 1 base; unmatched junction bases: 4. The CDR3 DNA reads as TGTGCCAGCAGTTTTAGCGGGGGCCGTTCCTACGAGCAGTACGTC. Its protein product is CASSFSGGRSYEQYV.

This chain links TRBV18 with TRBJ1-2, with D uncertain. V shed 1 base and J shed 3 bases, with 12 bases lying between them. CDR3 length equals 15 residues. Germline V lookup: CDR1 KGHSH, CDR2 LQKENI. The CDR3 loop reads CASSPLDDGDYGYTF. The CDR3 DNA reads TGTGCCAGCTCACCACTGGACGACGGAGACTATGGCTACACCTTC.

The sample holds a few counts of this clone. The gene calls are TRBV6-6 and TRBJ1-3; D is perhaps TRBD1 (6 bases). The CDR3 sequence is 13 residues long. In germline, CDR1 is MNHNY, CDR2 SVGAGI (reference sequence). V lost 6 bases to trimming and J lost 0 bases, with 6 bases between them. CDR3 region: CASRQGSGNTIYF. Here the CDR3 DNA reads TGTGCCAGCAGACAGGGCTCTGGAAACACCATATATTTT.

The genes are TRBV6-5 and TRBJ2-3; D is uncertain. V was clipped by 6 bases and J by 2 bases, with 6 bases between them. CDR3 size: 12 residues. The germline V gene encodes CDR1 MNHEY and CDR2 SVGAGI. The CDR3 DNA reads TGTGCCAGCAGAAGGAACACAGATACGCAGTATTTT. Translation: CASRRNTDTQYF.

J is TRBJ2-3 and V is TRBV18; 12 bases line up with TRBD1. The CDR3 length is 16 residues. Per the germline V gene, CDR1 is KGHSH and CDR2 is LQKENI. Germline trimming cut 5 bases from V and 4 bases from J; bases unmatched to any gene: 7. The CDR3 loop is CASSSTGTGGPDTQYF. The CDR3 DNA reads as TGTGCCAGCTCATCCACCGGGACAGGGGGCCCAGATACGCAGTATTTT. The full variable domain, in which reference TRBV18 and TRBJ2-3 provide the parts outside the CDR3, is NAGVMQNPRHLVRRRGQEARLRCSPMKGHSHVYWYRQLPEEGLKFMVYLQKENIIDESGMPKERFSAEFPKEGPSILRIQQVVRGDSAAYFCASSSTGTGGPDTQYFGPGTRLTVL.

This clone showed up just once. The V gene is TRBV19, the J gene TRBJ1-1; D ambiguous. V gave up 3 bases and J gave up 5 bases, with 10 bases separating them. CDR1 is LNHDA, CDR2 SQIVND, per germline (reference sequence). This CDR3 has 13 amino acids. The DNA for the CDR3 is TGTGCCAGTAGTATTGATCGCGGTACTGAAGCTTTCTTT. Its protein product is CASSIDRGTEAFF.

There are a few counts of this clone. This sequence joins TRBV5-1 and TRBJ1-1, with unresolved D. The V end lost 4 bases, the J end lost 1 base, and 17 bases lay between the germline ends. Looked up from germline, CDR1 is SGHRS and CDR2 is YFSETQ. The CDR3 is 16 amino acids. In nucleotides, the CDR3 is TGCGCCAGCAGCACCTCTTCGGGGTTAGGGAACACTGAAGCTTTCTTT. Translating it yields CASSTSSGLGNTEAFF.